This TCR beta chain was sequenced in a study of blood T cells in healthy people across ages. Broader study findings: In these data, TCR beta diversity tracked strongly with naive T cell percentage. Researchers said unsorted PBMCs prevented a conclusive naive versus antigen-experienced comparison.

Together with a sample-barcoded 5' primer, a J-beta primer mix was included in a second PCR lasting 7 to 11 cycles. Each cDNA molecule, via a template-switch adaptor with 12 random nucleotides, was tagged. TCRdb analysed the 5' RACE reads with MiXCR anew, one entry per CDR3 protein. The table lists about 1,000,000 distinct CDR3 sequences, under 45% of them singletons. In the case of this clonotype: As yet, its antigen is unknown.

Healthy Russian Caucasian donors spanned ages about 6 to 100 years. Per germline, CDR1 DFQATT and CDR2 SNEGSKA (reference sequence). The V end lost 4 bases, the J end lost 4 bases, and 9 bases lay between the germline ends. CDR3 length: 12 residues. The gene calls are TRBV20-1 and TRBJ2-3; D remains unclear. Sequenced material: blood. This sequence originates from a woman aged 60-75 years in good health. The CDR3 nucleotides read TGCAGTGCTACAGAAGAGGCAGATACGCAGTATTTT. Translated: CSATEEADTQYF.